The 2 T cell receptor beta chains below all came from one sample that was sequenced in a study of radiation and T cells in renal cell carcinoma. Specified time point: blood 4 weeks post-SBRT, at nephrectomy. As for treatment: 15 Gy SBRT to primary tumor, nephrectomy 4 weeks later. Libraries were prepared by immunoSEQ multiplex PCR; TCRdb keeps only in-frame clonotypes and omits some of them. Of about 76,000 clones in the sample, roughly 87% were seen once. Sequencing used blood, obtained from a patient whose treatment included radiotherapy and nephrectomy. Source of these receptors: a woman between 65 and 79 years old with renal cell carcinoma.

The DNA for the CDR3 is TGTGCCAGCAGTTGGATATCTAGCGGGGGGGATACGCAGTATTTT. This translates into CASSWISSGGDTQYF. This chain uses TRBV28 with TRBJ2-3; 11 bases are a match to TRBD2. The CDR3 is 15 amino acids. Trimming cost V 4 bases and J 6 bases; bases outside gene matches: 6. CDR1 MDHEN and CDR2 SYDVKM come from the germline V gene.

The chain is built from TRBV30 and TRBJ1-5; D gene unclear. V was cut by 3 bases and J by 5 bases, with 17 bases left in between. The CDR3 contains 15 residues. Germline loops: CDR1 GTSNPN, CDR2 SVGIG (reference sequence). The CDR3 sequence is CAWSAEPGRDQPQHF. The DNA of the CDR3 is TGTGCCTGGAGCGCCGAGCCAGGACGGGATCAGCCCCAGCATTTT.